This T cell receptor beta chain derives from a study of blood T cell repertoires in COVID-19. Study background: Sources were T cells, B-cell-depleted T cells, or PBMCs; the material itself was cDNA or gDNA.

Everyone who took part was roughly 18 to 95 years old, and they came from 20 to 25 US areas. Recovered Cohort 3 donors showed two negative PCRs, clearance, or symptom resolution. Germline V gene data show CDR1 as SGHAT and CDR2 as FQNNGV. CDR3 length: 16 residues. With 0 bases removed from V and 5 bases from J, the gap between germline ends came to 16 bases. In the source study's methods: Amplification from reference gene primers served as the basis for estimated nucleated cell counts. TCRdb's table, derived via immunoSEQ multiplex PCR, lists solely in-frame clones and lacks some. V and J calls and clone size are given by that table; D and trimming were obtained from the DNA. The sample lists fewer than 200,000 clones, about nine tenths occurring once.

This TCR came from a woman younger than 30 who had recovered from COVID-19. The chain is built from TRBV11-2 and TRBJ2-5, with D perhaps matching TRBD2 (6 bases). The sequencing sample was made of PBMCs or T cells enriched from blood (not recorded which). The CDR3 DNA reads as TGTGCCAGCAGCTTAGAATCGGCGGGACGCGGGGAGACCCAGTACTTC. As protein: CASSLESAGRGETQYF.